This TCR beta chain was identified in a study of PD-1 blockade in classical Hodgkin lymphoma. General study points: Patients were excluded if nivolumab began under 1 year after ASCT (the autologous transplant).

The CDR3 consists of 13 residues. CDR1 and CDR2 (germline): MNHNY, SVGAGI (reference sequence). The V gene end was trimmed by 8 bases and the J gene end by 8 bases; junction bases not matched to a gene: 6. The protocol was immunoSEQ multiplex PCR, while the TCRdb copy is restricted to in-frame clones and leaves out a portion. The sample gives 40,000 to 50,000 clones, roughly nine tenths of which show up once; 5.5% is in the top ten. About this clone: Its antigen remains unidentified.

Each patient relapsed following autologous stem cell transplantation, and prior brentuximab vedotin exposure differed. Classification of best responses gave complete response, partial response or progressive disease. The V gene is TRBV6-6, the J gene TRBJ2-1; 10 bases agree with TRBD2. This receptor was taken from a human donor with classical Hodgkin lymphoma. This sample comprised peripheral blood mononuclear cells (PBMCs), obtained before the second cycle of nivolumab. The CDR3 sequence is CASSSSGRDEQFF. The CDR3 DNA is TGTGCCAGCTCTTCTAGCGGGAGAGATGAGCAGTTCTTC.